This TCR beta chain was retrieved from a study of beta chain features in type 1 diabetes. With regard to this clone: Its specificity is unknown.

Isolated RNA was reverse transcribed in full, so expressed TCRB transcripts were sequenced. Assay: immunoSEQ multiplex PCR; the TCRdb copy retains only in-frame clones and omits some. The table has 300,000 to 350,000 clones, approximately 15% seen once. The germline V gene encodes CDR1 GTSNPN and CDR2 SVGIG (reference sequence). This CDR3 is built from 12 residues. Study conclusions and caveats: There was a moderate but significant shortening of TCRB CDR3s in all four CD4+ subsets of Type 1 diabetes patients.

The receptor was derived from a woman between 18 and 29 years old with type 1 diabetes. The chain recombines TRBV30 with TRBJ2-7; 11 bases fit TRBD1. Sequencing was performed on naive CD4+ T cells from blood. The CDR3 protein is CAGLGQGDEQYF. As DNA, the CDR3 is TGTGCTGGACTGGGACAGGGGGACGAGCAGTACTTC.